Below are 9 T cell receptor beta chains sequenced from a single sample in a study of T cells after yellow fever vaccination. TCRdb reanalysed the 5' RACE reads using MiXCR and keeps one entry per CDR3 protein. The sample holds some 240,000 distinct CDR3 sequences, 3% to 3.5% seen once. The sample here was CD4+ T cells sorted from PBMCs, taken 10 days after the yellow fever booster vaccination. These receptors were collected from a man aged 18-30 years who received the YFV17D yellow fever vaccine.

At least ten counts were recorded for this clonotype. The chain couples TRBV20-1 to TRBJ2-3, with unresolved D. V was clipped by 3 bases and J by 3 bases, with 4 bases between them. From germline, CDR1 is DFQATT and CDR2 SNEGSKA (reference sequence). The CDR3 covers 11 residues. CDR3 loop: CSASKTDTQYF. CDR3 coding DNA: TGCAGTGCTAGTAAGACAGATACGCAGTATTTT.

The chain couples TRBV5-1 to TRBJ2-4; 11 bases match TRBD1. Germline V gene data show CDR1 as SGHRS and CDR2 as YFSETQ. The V and J ends lost 4 bases and 6 bases, in that order; junction bases with no gene match: 9. The CDR3 loop spans 16 amino acids. CDR3 protein: CASSERLGQGGNIQYF. The CDR3 DNA reads TGCGCCAGCAGCGAGCGGCTGGGACAGGGGGGAAACATTCAGTACTTC.

This clonotype was detected only a few times. This chain links TRBV7-8 with TRBJ1-3; no clear D gene. This CDR3 is built from 13 residues. V was clipped by 2 bases and J by 2 bases, with 4 bases between them. Germline-derived CDR1 and CDR2 are SGHVS and FQNEAQ. CDR3 nucleotide sequence: TGTGCCAGCAGCTTATTCCCTGGAAACACCATATATTTT. Its translation is CASSLFPGNTIYF.

This clonotype was counted many times. This chain connects TRBV28 to TRBJ2-5, with D unresolved. V lost 3 bases to trimming and J lost 2 bases, with 4 bases between them. The CDR3 is 12 residues long. Germline V gene lookup returns CDR1 MDHEN and CDR2 SYDVKM. The CDR3 here is CASSFAQETQYF. The CDR3 nucleotides are TGTGCCAGCAGTTTCGCACAAGAGACCCAGTACTTC.

This clonotype was found many times. V gene TRBV7-9 combines with J gene TRBJ1-1; 7 bases fit TRBD1. CDR1 and CDR2 (germline): SEHNR, FQNEAQ (reference sequence). J gave up 4 bases and V 4 bases, and 12 bases lay outside the gene matches. This CDR3 contains 16 residues. The CDR3 DNA sequence: TGTGCCAGCAGCTCCCTTTACAGGGGTGACGCCACTGAAGCTTTCTTT. Translating gives CASSSLYRGDATEAFF.

This clonotype was detected many times. The chain carries TRBV29-1 and TRBJ2-2; weak D call: TRBD2 (5 bases). Trimming removed 5 bases at V and 4 bases at J, with 23 bases between. The CDR3 is made up of 17 amino acids. Germline CDR1 SQVTM, CDR2 ANQGSEA. The DNA of the CDR3 is TGCAGCGTTTTCGGGGTTGGAACATCGGCCACCACCGGGGAGCTGTTTTTT. As protein: CSVFGVGTSATTGELFF.

In its sample, this clonotype was seen many times. This sequence joins TRBV19 and TRBJ2-2; no clear D. Trimming cost V 5 bases and J 7 bases, with 8 bases left between them. The germline V gene encodes CDR1 LNHDA and CDR2 SQIVND (reference sequence). The CDR3 is made up of 12 amino acids. CDR3 sequence reads: CASSLQIGELFF. The CDR3 bases are TGTGCCAGTAGTCTTCAAATCGGGGAGCTGTTTTTT.

This clonotype was recorded at least ten times. The chain joins TRBV14 to TRBJ1-2; possible D gene TRBD1, 5 bases. V was trimmed by 2 bases and J by 4 bases, leaving 11 bases between them. The CDR3 is made up of 14 amino acids. Per germline, CDR1 SGHDN and CDR2 FVKESK. CDR3 in amino acids: CASSQPGLLYGYTF. Written as DNA, the CDR3 is TGTGCCAGCAGCCAACCGGGACTTCTCTATGGCTACACCTTC.

This clonotype was found a few times. The chain links TRBV5-4 to TRBJ2-5; TRBD1 might be the D (6 bases). Per germline, CDR1 SGHNT and CDR2 YYREEE (reference sequence). This CDR3 is built from 16 residues. V lost 0 bases and J 5 bases, leaving 17 bases between the germline ends. DNA of the CDR3: TGTGCCAGCAGCTTGGCCTCAGGGGTGGGAGAGGAGACCCAGTACTTC. Its protein is CASSLASGVGEETQYF.